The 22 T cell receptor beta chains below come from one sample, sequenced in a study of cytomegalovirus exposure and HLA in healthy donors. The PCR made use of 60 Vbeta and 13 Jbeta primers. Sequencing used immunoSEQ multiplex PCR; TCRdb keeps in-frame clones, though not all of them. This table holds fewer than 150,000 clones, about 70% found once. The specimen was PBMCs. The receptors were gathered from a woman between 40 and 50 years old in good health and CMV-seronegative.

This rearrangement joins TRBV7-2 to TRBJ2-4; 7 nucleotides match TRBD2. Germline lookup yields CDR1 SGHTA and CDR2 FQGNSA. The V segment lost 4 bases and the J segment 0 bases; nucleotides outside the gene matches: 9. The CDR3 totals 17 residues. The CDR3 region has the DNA TGTGCCAGCAGCTCATTTGGGGGGGAGATAGCCAAAAACATTCAGTACTTC. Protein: CASSSFGGEIAKNIQYF.

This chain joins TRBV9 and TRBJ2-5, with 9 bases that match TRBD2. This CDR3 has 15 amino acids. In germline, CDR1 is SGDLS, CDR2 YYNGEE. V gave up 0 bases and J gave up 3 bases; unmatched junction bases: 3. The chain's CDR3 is CASSVATSGEETQYF. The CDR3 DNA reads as TGTGCCAGCAGCGTAGCGACTAGCGGAGAAGAGACCCAGTACTTC.

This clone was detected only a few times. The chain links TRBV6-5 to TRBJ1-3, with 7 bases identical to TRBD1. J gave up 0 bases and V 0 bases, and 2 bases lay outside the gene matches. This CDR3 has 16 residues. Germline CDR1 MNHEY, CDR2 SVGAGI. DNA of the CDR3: TGTGCCAGCAGTTACTCGGGACAGTACTCTGGAAACACCATATATTTT. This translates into CASSYSGQYSGNTIYF.

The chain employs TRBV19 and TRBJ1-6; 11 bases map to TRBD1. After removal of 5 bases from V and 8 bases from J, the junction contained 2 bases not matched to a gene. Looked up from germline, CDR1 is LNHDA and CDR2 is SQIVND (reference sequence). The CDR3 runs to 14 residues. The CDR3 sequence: CASSGDRGDSPLHF. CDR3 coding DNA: TGTGCCAGTAGTGGGGACAGGGGGGATTCACCCCTCCACTTT. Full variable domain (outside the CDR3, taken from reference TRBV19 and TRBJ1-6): DGGITQSPKYLFRKEGQNVTLSCEQNLNHDAMYWYRQDPGQGLRLIYYSQIVNDFQKGDIAEGYSVSREKKESFPLTVTSAQKNPTAFYLCASSGDRGDSPLHFGNGTRLTVT.

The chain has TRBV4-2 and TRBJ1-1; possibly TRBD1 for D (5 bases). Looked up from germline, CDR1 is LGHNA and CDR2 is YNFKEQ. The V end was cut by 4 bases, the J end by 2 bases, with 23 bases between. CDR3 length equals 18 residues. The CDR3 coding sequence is TGTGCCAGCAGCCGCTTAAAAAGGTCCCGGGGGGGAAACACTGAAGCTTTCTTT. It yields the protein CASSRLKRSRGGNTEAFF.

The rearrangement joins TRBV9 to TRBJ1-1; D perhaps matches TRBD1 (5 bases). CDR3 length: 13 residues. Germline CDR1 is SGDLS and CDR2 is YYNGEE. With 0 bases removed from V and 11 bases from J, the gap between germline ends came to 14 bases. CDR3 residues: CASSVDQGSSAFF. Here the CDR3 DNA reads TGTGCCAGCAGCGTAGACCAGGGAAGCTCGGCTTTCTTT. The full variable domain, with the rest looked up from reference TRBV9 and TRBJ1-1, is DSGVTQTPKHLITATGQRVTLRCSPRSGDLSVYWYQQSLDQGLQFLIQYYNGEERAKGNILERFSAQQFPDLHSELNLSSLELGDSALYFCASSVDQGSSAFFGQGTRLTVV.

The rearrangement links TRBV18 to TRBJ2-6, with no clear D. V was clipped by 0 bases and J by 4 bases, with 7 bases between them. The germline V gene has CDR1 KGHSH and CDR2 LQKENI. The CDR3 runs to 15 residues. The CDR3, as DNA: TGTGCCAGCTCACCACCGTCGGTAGGGGCCAACGTCCTGACTTTC. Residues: CASSPPSVGANVLTF.

The CDR3 nucleotides read TGCGCCAGCAGCCTTCAACTCTCTCTAGCGGGGGGGCGCAATGAGCAGTTCTTC. Protein sequence: CASSLQLSLAGGRNEQFF. V usage is TRBV4-3 and J usage is TRBJ2-1, with 12 nucleotides matching TRBD2. Trimming took 4 bases from V and 6 from J; bases not matched to a gene: 13. The CDR3 is 18 amino acids. Germline V gene lookup returns CDR1 LGHNA and CDR2 YSLEER.

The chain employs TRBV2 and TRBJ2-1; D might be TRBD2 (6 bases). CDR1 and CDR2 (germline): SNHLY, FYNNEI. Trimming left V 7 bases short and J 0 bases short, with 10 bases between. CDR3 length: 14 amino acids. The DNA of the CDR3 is TGTGCCAGCATAGCCGGGAGCTCCTACAATGAGCAGTTCTTC. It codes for CASIAGSSYNEQFF.

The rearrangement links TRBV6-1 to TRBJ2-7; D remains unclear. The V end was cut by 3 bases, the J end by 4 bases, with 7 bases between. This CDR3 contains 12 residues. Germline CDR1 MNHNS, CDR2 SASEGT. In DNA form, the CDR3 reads TGTGCCAGCAGTGAGGTGACATACGAGCAGTACTTC. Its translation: CASSEVTYEQYF.

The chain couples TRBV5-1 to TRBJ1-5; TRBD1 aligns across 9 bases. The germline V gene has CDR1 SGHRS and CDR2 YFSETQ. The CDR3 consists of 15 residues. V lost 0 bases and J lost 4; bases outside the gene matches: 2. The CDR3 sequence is CASSLAGQGNQPQHF. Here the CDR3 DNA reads TGCGCCAGCAGCTTGGCCGGACAGGGGAATCAGCCCCAGCATTTT. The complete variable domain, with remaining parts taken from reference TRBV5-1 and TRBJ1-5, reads KAGVTQTPRYLIKTRGQQVTLSCSPISGHRSVSWYQQTPGQGLQFLFEYFSETQRNKGNFPGRFSGRQFSNSRSEMNVSTLELGDSALYLCASSLAGQGNQPQHFGDGTRLSIL.

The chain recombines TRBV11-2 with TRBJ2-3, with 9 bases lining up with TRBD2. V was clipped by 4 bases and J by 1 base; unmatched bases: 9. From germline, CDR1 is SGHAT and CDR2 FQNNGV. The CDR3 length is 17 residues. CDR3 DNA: TGTGCCAGCAGCTCCACCCGACTAGCGGTCGGCACAGATACGCAGTATTTT. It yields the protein CASSSTRLAVGTDTQYF. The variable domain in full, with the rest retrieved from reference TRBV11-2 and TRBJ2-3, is EAGVAQSPRYKIIEKRQSVAFWCNPISGHATLYWYQQILGQGPKLLIQFQNNGVVDDSQLPKDRFSAERLKGVDSTLKIQPAKLEDSAVYLCASSSTRLAVGTDTQYFGPGTRLTVL.

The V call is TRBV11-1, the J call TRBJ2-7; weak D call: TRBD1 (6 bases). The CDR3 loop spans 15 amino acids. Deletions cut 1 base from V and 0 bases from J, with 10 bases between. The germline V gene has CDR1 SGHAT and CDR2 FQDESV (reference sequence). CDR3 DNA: TGTGCCAGCAGCTTAGTGGCAGGGGACTCCTACGAGCAGTACTTC. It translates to CASSLVAGDSYEQYF.

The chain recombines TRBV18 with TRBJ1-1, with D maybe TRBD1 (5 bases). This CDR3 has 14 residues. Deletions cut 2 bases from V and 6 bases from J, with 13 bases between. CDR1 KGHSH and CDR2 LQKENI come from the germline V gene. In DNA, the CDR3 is TGTGCCAGCTCACCAGAAGAGGACACCTCTGAAGCTTTCTTT. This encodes CASSPEEDTSEAFF. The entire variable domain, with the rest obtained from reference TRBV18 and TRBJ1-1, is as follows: NAGVMQNPRHLVRRRGQEARLRCSPMKGHSHVYWYRQLPEEGLKFMVYLQKENIIDESGMPKERFSAEFPKEGPSILRIQQVVRGDSAAYFCASSPEEDTSEAFFGQGTRLTVV.

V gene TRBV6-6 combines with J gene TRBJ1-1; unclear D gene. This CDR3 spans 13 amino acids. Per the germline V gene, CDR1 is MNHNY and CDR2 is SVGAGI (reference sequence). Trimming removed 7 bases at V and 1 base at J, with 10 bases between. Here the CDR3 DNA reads TGTGCCAGCACCAAGGCGGGGAACACTGAAGCTTTCTTT. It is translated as CASTKAGNTEAFF.

The CDR3 reads CASSARDREALHF. The CDR3 DNA reads TGTGCCAGCAGCGCCCGGGACAGGGAGGCCCTCCACTTT. The chain is built from TRBV7-3 and TRBJ1-6, with TRBD1 identical over 9 bases. In germline, CDR1 is SGHTA, CDR2 FQGTGA. The CDR3 contains 13 residues. Trimming took 5 bases from V and 14 from J; bases not matched to a gene: 7.

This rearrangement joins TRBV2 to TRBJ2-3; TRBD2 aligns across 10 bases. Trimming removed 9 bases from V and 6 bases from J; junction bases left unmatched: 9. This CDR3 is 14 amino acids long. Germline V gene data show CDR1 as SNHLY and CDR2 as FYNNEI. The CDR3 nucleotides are TGTGCCAGTACTAGCGGGGCGTGGGTTGATACGCAGTATTTT. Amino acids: CASTSGAWVDTQYF. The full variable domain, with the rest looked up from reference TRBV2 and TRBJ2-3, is EPEVTQTPSHQVTQMGQEVILRCVPISNHLYFYWYRQILGQKVEFLVSFYNNEISEKSEIFDDQFSVERPDGSNFTLKIRSTKLEDSAMYFCASTSGAWVDTQYFGPGTRLTVL.

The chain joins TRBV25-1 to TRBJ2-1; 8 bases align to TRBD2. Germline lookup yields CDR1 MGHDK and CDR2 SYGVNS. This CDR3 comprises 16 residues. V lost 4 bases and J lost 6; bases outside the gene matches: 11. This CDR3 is CASSARALAGRNEQFF. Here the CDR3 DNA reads TGTGCCAGCAGTGCTCGGGCCCTAGCGGGCCGCAATGAGCAGTTCTTC.

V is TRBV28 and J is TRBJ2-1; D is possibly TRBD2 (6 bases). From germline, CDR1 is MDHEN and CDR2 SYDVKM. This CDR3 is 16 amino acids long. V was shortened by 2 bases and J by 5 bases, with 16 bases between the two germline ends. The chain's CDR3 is CASSLRSAGLDNEQFF. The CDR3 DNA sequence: TGTGCCAGCAGTTTAAGGTCCGCGGGACTGGACAATGAGCAGTTCTTC.

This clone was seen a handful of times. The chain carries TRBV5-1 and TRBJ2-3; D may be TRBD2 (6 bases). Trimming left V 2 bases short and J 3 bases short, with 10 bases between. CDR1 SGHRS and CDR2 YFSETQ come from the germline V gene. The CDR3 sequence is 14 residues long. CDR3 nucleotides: TGCGCCAGCAGCTTCTCGGAGGGGACAGATACGCAGTATTTT. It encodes CASSFSEGTDTQYF.

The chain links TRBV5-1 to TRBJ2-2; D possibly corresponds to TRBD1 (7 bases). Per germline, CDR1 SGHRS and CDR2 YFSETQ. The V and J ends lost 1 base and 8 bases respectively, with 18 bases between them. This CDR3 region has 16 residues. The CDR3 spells CASSLTQDRTTGELFF. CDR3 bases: TGCGCCAGCAGCTTGACCCAGGACAGGACTACGGGGGAGCTGTTTTTT. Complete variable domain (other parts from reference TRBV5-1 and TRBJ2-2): KAGVTQTPRYLIKTRGQQVTLSCSPISGHRSVSWYQQTPGQGLQFLFEYFSETQRNKGNFPGRFSGRQFSNSRSEMNVSTLELGDSALYLCASSLTQDRTTGELFFGEGSRLTVL.

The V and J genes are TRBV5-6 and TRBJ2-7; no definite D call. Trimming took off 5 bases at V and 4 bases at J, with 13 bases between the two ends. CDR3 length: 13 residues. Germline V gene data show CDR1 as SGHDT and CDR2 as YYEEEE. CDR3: CASRPVGGYEQYF. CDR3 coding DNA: TGTGCCAGCAGACCGGTAGGCGGATACGAGCAGTACTTC.